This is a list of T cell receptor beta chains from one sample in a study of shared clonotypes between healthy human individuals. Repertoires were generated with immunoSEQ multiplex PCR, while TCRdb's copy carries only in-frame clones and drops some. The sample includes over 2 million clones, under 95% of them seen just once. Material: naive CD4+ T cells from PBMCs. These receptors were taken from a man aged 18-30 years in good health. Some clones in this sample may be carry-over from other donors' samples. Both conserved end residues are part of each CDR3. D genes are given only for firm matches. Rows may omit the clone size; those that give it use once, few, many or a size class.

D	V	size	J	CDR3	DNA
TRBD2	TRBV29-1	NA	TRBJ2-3	CSVLPFEREESADTQYF	TGCAGCGTTCTTCCGTTTGAGCGGGAGGAATCGGCAGATACGCAGTATTTT
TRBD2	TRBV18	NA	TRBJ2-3	CASSPGTSGSGTDTQYF	TGTGCCAGCTCACCCGGTACTAGCGGGAGTGGCACAGATACGCAGTATTTT
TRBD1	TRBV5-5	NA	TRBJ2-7	CASSLAVQGAYEQYF	TGTGCCAGCAGCTTGGCAGTGCAGGGGGCCTACGAGCAGTACTTC
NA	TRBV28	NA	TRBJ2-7	CASSLWGGSYEQYF	TGTGCCAGCAGTTTATGGGGGGGCTCCTACGAGCAGTACTTC
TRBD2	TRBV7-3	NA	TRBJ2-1	CASSLSLAGGLNEQFF	TGTGCCAGCAGCTTAAGTTTAGCGGGAGGGCTTAATGAGCAGTTCTTC
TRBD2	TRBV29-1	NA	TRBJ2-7	CSVERPGGFTYEQYF	TGCAGCGTTGAGCGGCCGGGGGGTTTCACCTACGAGCAGTACTTC
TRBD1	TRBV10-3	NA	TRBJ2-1	CAISAGQGDNEQFF	TGTGCCATCAGTGCTGGGCAGGGGGACAATGAGCAGTTCTTC
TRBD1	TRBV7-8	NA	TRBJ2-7	CASSYGTGASYEQYF	TGTGCCAGCAGTTACGGGACAGGGGCCTCCTACGAGCAGTACTTC
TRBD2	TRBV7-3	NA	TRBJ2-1	CASSRTSGRYEQFF	TGTGCCAGCAGCCGCACTAGCGGGAGGTATGAGCAGTTCTTC
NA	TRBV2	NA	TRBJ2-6	CASSTAPRANVLTF	TGTGCCAGCTCGACAGCGCCCCGGGCCAACGTCCTGACTTTC
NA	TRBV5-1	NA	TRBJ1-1	CASSLVPGLNTEAFF	TGCGCCAGCAGCTTGGTACCCGGTTTGAACACTGAAGCTTTCTTT
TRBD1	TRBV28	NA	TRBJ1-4	CASTRDRREKLFF	TGTGCCAGCACCCGGGACAGGCGCGAAAAACTGTTTTTT
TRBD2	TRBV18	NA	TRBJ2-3	CASSPMTSGATDTQYF	TGTGCCAGCTCACCAATGACTAGCGGGGCCACAGATACGCAGTATTTT
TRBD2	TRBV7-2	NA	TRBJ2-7	CASARDYSYEQYF	TGTGCCAGCGCTCGGGACTATTCCTACGAGCAGTACTTC
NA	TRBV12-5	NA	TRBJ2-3	CASGSSPPVANTQYF	TGTGCTAGTGGTTCCTCTCCCCCCGTTGCGAATACGCAGTATTTT
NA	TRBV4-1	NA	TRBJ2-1	CASSPGNGGRTYNEQFF	TGCGCCAGCAGCCCCGGGAATGGCGGTCGGACCTACAATGAGCAGTTCTTC
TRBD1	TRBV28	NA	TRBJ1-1	CASSPGGQGDTEAFF	TGTGCCAGCAGCCCAGGGGGACAGGGGGACACTGAAGCTTTCTTT
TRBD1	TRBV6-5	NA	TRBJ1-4	CASSYIQGGEKLFF	TGTGCCAGCAGTTATATACAGGGGGGGGAAAAACTGTTTTTT
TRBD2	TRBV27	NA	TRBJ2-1	CASSTPLADRRNEQFF	TGTGCCAGCAGTACACCCCTAGCGGACCGGCGGAATGAGCAGTTCTTC
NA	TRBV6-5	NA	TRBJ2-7	CASSYSIRGSYEQYF	TGTGCCAGCAGTTACTCGATTAGGGGTTCCTACGAGCAGTACTTC
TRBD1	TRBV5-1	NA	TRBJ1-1	CASTLGTGGMNTEAFF	TGCGCCAGCACCCTGGGGACAGGGGGCATGAACACTGAAGCTTTCTTT
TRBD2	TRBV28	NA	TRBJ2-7	CASSFGLGVNHEQYF	TGTGCCAGCAGTTTCGGACTAGGAGTCAACCACGAGCAGTACTTC
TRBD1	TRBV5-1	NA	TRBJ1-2	CASSLGQLQGRNYGYTF	TGCGCCAGCAGCTTGGGGCAACTACAGGGGAGGAACTATGGCTACACCTTC
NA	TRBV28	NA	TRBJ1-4	CASSQRSEKLFF	TGTGCCAGCTCTCAGAGGAGTGAAAAACTGTTTTTT
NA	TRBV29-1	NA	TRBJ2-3	CSVGGSADTQYF	TGCAGCGTGGGGGGAAGCGCAGATACGCAGTATTTT
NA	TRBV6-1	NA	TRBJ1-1	CASSGLWSFF	TGTGCCAGCAGTGGTCTCTGGTCTTTCTTT
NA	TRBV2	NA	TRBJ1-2	CASSEGGGGDGYTF	TGTGCCAGCAGTGAAGGGGGAGGAGGAGATGGCTACACCTTC
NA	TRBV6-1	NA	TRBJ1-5	CASSVSGQPQHF	TGTGCCAGCAGTGTCTCAGGTCAGCCCCAGCATTTT
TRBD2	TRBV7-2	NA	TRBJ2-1	CASRQGLAGSYNEQFF	TGTGCCAGCAGACAAGGACTAGCGGGCTCCTACAATGAGCAGTTCTTC
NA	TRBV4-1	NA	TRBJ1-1	CASSQVGGQLNTEAFF	TGCGCCAGCAGCCAGGTAGGCGGACAGCTGAACACTGAAGCTTTCTTT
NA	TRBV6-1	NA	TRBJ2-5	CASSEQGQTQYF	TGTGCCAGCAGCGAGCAGGGTCAGACCCAGTACTTC
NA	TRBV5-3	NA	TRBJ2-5	CARSFMRTPQYF	TGTGCCAGAAGCTTCATGAGGACGCCCCAGTACTTC
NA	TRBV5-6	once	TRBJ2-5	CASSLVTGLQETQYF	TGTGCCAGCAGCTTGGTTACGGGGCTCCAAGAGACCCAGTACTTC
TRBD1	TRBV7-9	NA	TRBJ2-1	CASSLLPGQGFNEQFF	TGTGCCAGCAGCTTACTTCCGGGACAGGGATTTAATGAGCAGTTCTTC
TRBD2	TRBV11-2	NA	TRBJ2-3	CASSRGLAGGSDTQYF	TGTGCCAGCAGCAGGGGACTAGCGGGAGGATCAGATACGCAGTATTTT
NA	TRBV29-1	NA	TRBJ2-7	CSVVGRPDYEQYF	TGCAGCGTTGTTGGTAGGCCGGACTACGAGCAGTACTTC
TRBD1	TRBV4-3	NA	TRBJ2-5	CASSQQDRGVQETQYF	TGCGCCAGCAGCCAGCAGGACAGGGGGGTCCAAGAGACCCAGTACTTC
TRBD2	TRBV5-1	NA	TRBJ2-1	CASSPLAGGPSDNEQFF	TGCGCCAGCAGCCCCCTAGCGGGAGGGCCGTCGGACAATGAGCAGTTCTTC